These 13 T cell receptor beta chains originate from one sample sequenced in a study of identical twins (dated by TCRdb to the mid-2010s). Receptor libraries were prepared by 5' RACE. Sequencer: Illumina HiSeq 2000. Starting from the raw public reads, TCRdb applied fastp trimming at Q25, assembled clones with MiXCR and retained in-frame beta chains. Entries that share a CDR3 protein sequence are merged under the most common genes and DNA. This sample is represented by around 960,000 distinct CDR3 sequences; more than 9% of them were singletons. Together, the top ten hold under 2% of the sample. The same sample was also used in a study of yellow fever vaccine responses in identical twins.

The material sequenced was PBMCs. All receptors come from a woman between 18 and 29 years old in good health.

This clonotype has a handful of counts. V usage is TRBV10-3 and J usage is TRBJ2-7; D might be TRBD1 (5 bases). The CDR3 is made up of 13 amino acids. Looked up from germline, CDR1 is ENHRY and CDR2 is SYGVKD. Trimming took 10 bases from V and 0 from J, leaving 13 bases between them. CDR3 nucleotides: TGTGCCACAGCCAGCAGGGACTCCTACGAGCAGTACGTC. It yields the protein CATASRDSYEQYV.

This clonotype appeared a few times. The chain joins TRBV5-1 to TRBJ1-6, with D maybe TRBD1 (6 bases). Germline CDR1 and CDR2: SGHRS and YFSETQ. Trimming removed 4 bases from V and 5 bases from J, with 10 bases in between. This CDR3 has 14 amino acids. The CDR3 region has the DNA TGCGCCAGCAGCGGGGGACAAAATAATTCACCCCTCCACTTT. Amino acid sequence: CASSGGQNNSPLHF.

The chain uses TRBV27 and TRBJ2-1; a possible D gene is TRBD2 (6 bases). The germline V gene encodes CDR1 MNHEY and CDR2 SMNVEV (reference sequence). The CDR3 length is 18 residues. Trimming stripped 6 bases from V and 3 bases from J, with 24 bases between. The chain's CDR3 is CASSPGGSSARGYNEQFF. CDR3 DNA sequence: TGTGCCAGCAGCCCGGGTGGGTCTAGCGCACGGGGCTACAATGAGCAGTTCTTC.

This clonotype was counted between two and nine times. V and J are TRBV11-2 and TRBJ2-2; either TRBD1 or TRBD2 may fit D (6 bases each). With 3 bases removed from V and 3 bases from J, the gap between germline ends came to 11 bases. Germline V CDR1 and CDR2: SGHAT, FQNNGV. This CDR3 has 15 amino acids. The CDR3 here is CASSFRGQYTGELFF. The CDR3 region has the DNA TGTGCCAGCAGCTTTCGGGGGCAATACACCGGGGAGCTGTTTTTT.

This clonotype was detected a few times. The chain carries TRBV28 and TRBJ1-6; the D is unclear. Looked up from germline, CDR1 is MDHEN and CDR2 is SYDVKM. There are 15 residues in the CDR3. V lost 3 bases and J lost 7, with 13 bases in between. The chain's CDR3 is CASSLGWRRNSPLHF. CDR3 in DNA: TGTGCCAGCAGTTTGGGCTGGCGGCGGAATTCACCCCTCCACTTT.

There are many counts of this clonotype. The CDR3 here is CASSMSGTALNNEQFF. DNA of the CDR3: TGTGCCAGCAGTATGTCCGGGACAGCGTTAAACAATGAGCAGTTCTTC. V gene TRBV12-3 or TRBV12-4 combines with J gene TRBJ2-1, with TRBD1 matching 7 bases. The CDR3 spans 16 residues. Unmatched junction bases numbered 12, after V lost 5 bases and J lost 5 bases.

V is TRBV5-1 and J is TRBJ2-7; D remains unclear. The CDR3 is made up of 14 amino acids. The ends were cut back, 0 bases at V and 3 bases at J, with 10 bases in the middle. Germline V gene lookup returns CDR1 SGHRS and CDR2 YFSETQ. CDR3 loop: CASSLAGQNYEQYF. The CDR3 DNA is TGCGCCAGCAGCTTGGCCGGGCAGAACTACGAGCAGTACTTC. The whole variable domain, remainder taken from reference TRBV5-1 and TRBJ2-7, is KAGVTQTPRYLIKTRGQQVTLSCSPISGHRSVSWYQQTPGQGLQFLFEYFSETQRNKGNFPGRFSGRQFSNSRSEMNVSTLELGDSALYLCASSLAGQNYEQYFGPGTRLTVT.

This clonotype appeared many times. The chain uses TRBV27 and TRBJ2-7; 9 nucleotides line up with TRBD2. V lost 4 bases and J lost 2; bases outside the gene matches: 3. There are 14 residues in the CDR3. CDR1 MNHEY and CDR2 SMNVEV come from the germline V gene (reference sequence). The chain's CDR3 is CASSSSGRPYEQYF. CDR3 nucleotide sequence: TGTGCCAGCAGTTCGAGCGGGAGGCCCTACGAGCAGTACTTC.

Turning to this clonotype: A much larger clone lies a single base off, so this may be a read error. The rearrangement links TRBV6-1 to TRBJ1-5; 7 bases agree with TRBD1. Trimming removed 6 bases from V and 0 bases from J; junction bases left unmatched: 5. This CDR3 contains 15 residues. The germline gives CDR1 MNHNS, CDR2 SASEGT. The DNA of the CDR3 is TGTGCCAGCAGCCGGGACAGATATAGCAATCAGCCCCAGCATTTT. Translated: CASSRDRYSNQPQHF.

This clonotype was seen at least ten times. V and J are TRBV29-1 and TRBJ2-7, with D possibly TRBD2 on 5 matching bases. The CDR3 has 13 residues. Trimming stripped 6 bases from V and 2 bases from J, with 14 bases between. The germline V gene has CDR1 SQVTM and CDR2 ANQGSEA. CDR3 sequence: CSVREFATYEQYF. The CDR3 DNA is TGCAGCGTCCGGGAATTCGCCACCTACGAGCAGTACTTC.

This sequence joins TRBV18 and TRBJ2-5; 8 positions agree with TRBD1. Germline trimming cut 4 bases from V and 3 bases from J; bases unmatched to any gene: 10. This CDR3 region has 16 residues. Germline CDR1 is KGHSH and CDR2 is LQKENI. CDR3: CASSLTGQAGKETQYF. CDR3 nucleotides: TGTGCCAGCTCACTCACGGGACAGGCGGGAAAAGAGACCCAGTACTTC.

This clonotype was counted between two and nine times. V gene TRBV20-1 combines with J gene TRBJ2-6; D not resolved. V lost 4 bases and J lost 0, with 4 bases in between. In germline, CDR1 is DFQATT, CDR2 SNEGSKA (reference sequence). The CDR3 is 13 residues long. The DNA of the CDR3 is TGCAGTGCTACCGACTCTGGGGCCAACGTCCTGACTTTC. This translates into CSATDSGANVLTF.

The table lists this clonotype with a few counts. The chain uses TRBV11-2 and TRBJ1-2, with 8 bases aligning to TRBD1. There are 17 residues in the CDR3. Germline V gene data show CDR1 as SGHAT and CDR2 as FQNNGV. V dropped 0 bases and J dropped 5; count of bases not matched to a gene: 11. The CDR3 sequence: CASSLEAGDRSRYGYTF. The CDR3 DNA sequence: TGTGCCAGCAGCTTAGAGGCCGGGGACAGGAGTCGGTATGGCTACACCTTC.